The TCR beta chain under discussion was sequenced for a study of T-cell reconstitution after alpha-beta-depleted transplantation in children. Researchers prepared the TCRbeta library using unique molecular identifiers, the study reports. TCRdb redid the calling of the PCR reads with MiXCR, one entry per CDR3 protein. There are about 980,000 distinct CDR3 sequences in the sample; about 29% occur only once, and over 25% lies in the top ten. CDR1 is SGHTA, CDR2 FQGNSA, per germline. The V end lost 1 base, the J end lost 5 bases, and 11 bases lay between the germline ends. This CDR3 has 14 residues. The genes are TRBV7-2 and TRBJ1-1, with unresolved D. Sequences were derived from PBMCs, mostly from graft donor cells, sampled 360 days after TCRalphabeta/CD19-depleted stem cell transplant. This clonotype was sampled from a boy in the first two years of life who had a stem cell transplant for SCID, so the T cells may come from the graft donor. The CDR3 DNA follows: TGTGCCAGCAGCTTAGGACAAAGGGAGACTGAAGCTTTCTTT. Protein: CASSLGQRETEAFF.